This TCR beta chain was recorded in a study of cytomegalovirus exposure and HLA in healthy donors. This PCR relied on a set of 60 Vbeta primers and 13 Jbeta primers. This table comes from immunoSEQ multiplex PCR, and its TCRdb copy is limited to in-frame clones, with some not included. Of roughly 120,000 clones detected, about four fifths appear once; the ten largest clones hold 2% to 2.5%. The CDR3 is 15 amino acids. Looked up from germline, CDR1 is SGHDT and CDR2 is YYEEEE. V was pared by 2 bases and J by 0 bases, with 2 bases of the junction left unmatched. This clone was seen only a few times. Sequencing was carried out using PBMCs. The receptor was isolated from a woman in her forties in good health and CMV-seronegative. The rearrangement links TRBV5-6 to TRBJ1-1; 9 bases agree with TRBD1. CDR3 in DNA: TGTGCCAGCAGCTTCGGGACAGGGCTGAACACTGAAGCTTTCTTT. Its protein product is CASSFGTGLNTEAFF. Full variable domain (missing parts from reference TRBV5-6 and TRBJ1-1): DAGVTQSPTHLIKTRGQQVTLRCSPKSGHDTVSWYQQALGQGPQFIFQYYEEEERQRGNFPDRFSGHQFPNYSSELNVNALLLGDSALYLCASSFGTGLNTEAFFGQGTRLTVV.